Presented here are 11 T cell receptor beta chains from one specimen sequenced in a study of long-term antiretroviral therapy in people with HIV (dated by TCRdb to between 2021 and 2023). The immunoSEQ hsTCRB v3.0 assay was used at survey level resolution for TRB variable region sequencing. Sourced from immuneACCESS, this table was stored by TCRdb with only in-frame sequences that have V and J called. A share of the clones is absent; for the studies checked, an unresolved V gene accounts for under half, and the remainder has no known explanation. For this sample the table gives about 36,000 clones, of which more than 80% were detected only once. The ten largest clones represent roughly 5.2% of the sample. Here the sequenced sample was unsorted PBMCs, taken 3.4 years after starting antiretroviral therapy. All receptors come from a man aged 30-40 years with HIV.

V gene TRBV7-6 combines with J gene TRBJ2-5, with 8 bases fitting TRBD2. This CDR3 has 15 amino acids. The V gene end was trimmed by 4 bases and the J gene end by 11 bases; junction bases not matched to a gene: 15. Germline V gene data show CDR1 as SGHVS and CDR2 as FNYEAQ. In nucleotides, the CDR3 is TGTGCCAGCAGCTCTTACGACACTAGCGGAGGTTATCAGTACTTC. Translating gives CASSSYDTSGGYQYF.

CDR3 bases: TGTGCCAGCAGAGGAGGAAACTACGAGCAGTACTTC. It is translated as CASRGGNYEQYF. The chain is built from TRBV6-5 and TRBJ2-7; a possible D gene is TRBD2 (5 bases). Trimming removed 6 bases from V and 3 bases from J, with 9 bases in between. The germline CDR1 and CDR2 sequences are MNHEY and SVGAGI. This CDR3 comprises 12 residues.

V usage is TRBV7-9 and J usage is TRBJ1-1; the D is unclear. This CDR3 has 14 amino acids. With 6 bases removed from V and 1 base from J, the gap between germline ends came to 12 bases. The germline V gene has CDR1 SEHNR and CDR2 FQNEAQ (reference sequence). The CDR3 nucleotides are TGTGCCAGCAGGTCCCGGGCGGCGAACACTGAAGCTTTCTTT. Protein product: CASRSRAANTEAFF.

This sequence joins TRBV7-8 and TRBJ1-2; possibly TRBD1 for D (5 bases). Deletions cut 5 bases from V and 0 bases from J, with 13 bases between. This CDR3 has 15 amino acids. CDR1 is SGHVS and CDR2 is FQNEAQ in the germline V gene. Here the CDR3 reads CASSLRQTPNYGYTF. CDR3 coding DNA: TGTGCCAGCAGCCTAAGACAGACTCCTAACTATGGCTACACCTTC.

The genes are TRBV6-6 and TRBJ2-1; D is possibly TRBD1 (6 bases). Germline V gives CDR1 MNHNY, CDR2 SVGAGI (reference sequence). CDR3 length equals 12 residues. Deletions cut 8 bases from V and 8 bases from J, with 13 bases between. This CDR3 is CASRQEGDEQFF. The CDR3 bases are TGTGCCAGCCGACAGGAAGGAGATGAGCAGTTCTTC.

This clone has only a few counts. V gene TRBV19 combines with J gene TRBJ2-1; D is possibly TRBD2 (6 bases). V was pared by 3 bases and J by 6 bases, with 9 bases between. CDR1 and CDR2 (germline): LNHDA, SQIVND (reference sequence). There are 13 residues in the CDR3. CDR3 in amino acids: CASSIRGSNEQFF. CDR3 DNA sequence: TGTGCCAGTAGTATCCGGGGGAGCAATGAGCAGTTCTTC. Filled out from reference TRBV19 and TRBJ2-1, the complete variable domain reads DGGITQSPKYLFRKEGQNVTLSCEQNLNHDAMYWYRQDPGQGLRLIYYSQIVNDFQKGDIAEGYSVSREKKESFPLTVTSAQKNPTAFYLCASSIRGSNEQFFGPGTRLTVL.

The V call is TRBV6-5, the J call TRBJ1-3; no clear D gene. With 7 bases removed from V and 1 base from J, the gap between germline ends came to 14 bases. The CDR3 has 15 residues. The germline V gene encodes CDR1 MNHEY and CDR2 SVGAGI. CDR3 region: CASKNNAGSGNTIYF. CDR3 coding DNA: TGTGCCAGCAAAAATAACGCGGGGTCTGGAAACACCATATATTTT.

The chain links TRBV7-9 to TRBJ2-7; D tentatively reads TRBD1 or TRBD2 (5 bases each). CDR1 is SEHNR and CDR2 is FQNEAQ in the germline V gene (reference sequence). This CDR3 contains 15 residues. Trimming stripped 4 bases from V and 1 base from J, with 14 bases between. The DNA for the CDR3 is TGTGCCAGCAGCTCCTCACGGGGACCTTCCTACGAGCAGTACTTC. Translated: CASSSSRGPSYEQYF.

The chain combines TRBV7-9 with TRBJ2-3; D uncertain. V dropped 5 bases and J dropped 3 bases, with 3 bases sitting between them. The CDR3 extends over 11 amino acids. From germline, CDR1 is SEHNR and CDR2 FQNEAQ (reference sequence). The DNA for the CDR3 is TGTGCCAGCAGCCAAACAGATACGCAGTATTTT. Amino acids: CASSQTDTQYF.

The CDR3 sequence is CASRLGGYGYTF. In DNA, the CDR3 is TGTGCCAGCAGGCTAGGGGGCTATGGCTACACCTTC. The J gene is TRBJ1-2, the V gene TRBV28, with a tentative D call TRBD1 (6 bases). The CDR3 covers 12 residues. The V gene lost 6 bases and the J gene lost 4 bases, with 9 bases spanning the gap. Germline-derived CDR1 and CDR2 are MDHEN and SYDVKM.

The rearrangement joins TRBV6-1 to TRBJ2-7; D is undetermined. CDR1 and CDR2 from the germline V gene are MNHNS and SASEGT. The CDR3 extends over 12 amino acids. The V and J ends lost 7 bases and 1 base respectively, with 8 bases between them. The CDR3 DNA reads TGTGCCAGCACCAGGAGTTCCTACGAGCAGTACTTC. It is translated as CASTRSSYEQYF.